This T cell receptor (beta chain) appears in the sequencing data of a study of blood T cell repertoires in COVID-19. For the study at large: The United States, Italy and Spain supplied acute and convalescent COVID-19 samples. Sources were T cells, B-cell-depleted T cells, or PBMCs; the material itself was cDNA or gDNA.

Original processing notes: Reference gene primer amplification yielded estimated nucleated cell counts. Using immunoSEQ multiplex PCR, the repertoire was profiled, and TCRdb retains in-frame clones only, with some absent. That table is the source of V, J and clone size, and D and trimming were worked out from the DNA. The table lists fewer than 90,000 clones, roughly 86% of them singletons. The germline gives CDR1 SNHLY, CDR2 FYNNEI. The CDR3 contains 13 residues. The J segment lost 12 bases and the V segment lost 6 bases, leaving 12 bases of the junction unmatched. The genes are TRBV2 and TRBJ1-2, with 8 nucleotides matching TRBD1. The specimen was peripheral blood. This receptor was identified in a man in his fifties with active or convalescent COVID-19. CDR3 loop: CASSSTGGVFDTF. The CDR3 DNA follows: TGTGCCAGCAGCTCCACAGGGGGGGTCTTTGACACCTTC.